This entry concerns a single T cell receptor (beta chain). Antigen: not known. The CDR3 has 15 residues. Trimming at V came to 3 bases and at J to 5 bases, leaving 4 bases not matched to a gene. The germline gives CDR1 MNHEY, CDR2 SMNVEV (reference sequence). In the PCR, 60 Vbeta and 13 Jbeta primers were used. As processed by the authors: Later work found around 72 million unique TCR beta chains, with 9.5 million to 11 million shared. Clones were read by immunoSEQ multiplex PCR, and TCRdb kept only the in-frame ones, dropping some. V and J calls and clone size follow that table, whereas D and trimming were derived from the DNA. Among about 160,000 clones listed, around four fifths were seen once. The data stem from a study of cytomegalovirus exposure and HLA in healthy donors. Findings of the study overall: Both high specificity and high sensitivity reportedly marked the classifier's diagnosis of cytomegalovirus status. Most TCR sequences proved rare, with some public TCRs found in many donors.

The sequence came from a woman between 45 and 60 years old in good health and CMV-seronegative. The genes are TRBV27 and TRBJ2-2, with 9 nucleotides matching TRBD2. Source material: PBMCs. CDR3 amino acids: CASSFSGGVTGELFF. In nucleotides, the CDR3 is TGTGCCAGCAGTTTTAGCGGGGGTGTAACCGGGGAGCTGTTTTTT.